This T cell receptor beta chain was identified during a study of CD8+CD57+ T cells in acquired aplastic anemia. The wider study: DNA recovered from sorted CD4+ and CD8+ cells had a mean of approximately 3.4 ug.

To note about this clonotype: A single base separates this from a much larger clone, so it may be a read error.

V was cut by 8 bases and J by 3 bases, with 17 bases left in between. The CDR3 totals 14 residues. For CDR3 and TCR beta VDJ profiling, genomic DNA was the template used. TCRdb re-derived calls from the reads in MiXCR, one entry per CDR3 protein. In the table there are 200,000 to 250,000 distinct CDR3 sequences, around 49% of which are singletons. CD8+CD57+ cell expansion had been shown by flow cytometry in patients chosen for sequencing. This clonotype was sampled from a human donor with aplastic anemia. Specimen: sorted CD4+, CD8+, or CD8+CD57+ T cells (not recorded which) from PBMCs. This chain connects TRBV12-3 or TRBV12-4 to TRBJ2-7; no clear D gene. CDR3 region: CASGHERRVYEQYF. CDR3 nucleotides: TGTGCCAGCGGTCACGAGCGTCGGGTCTACGAGCAGTACTTC.